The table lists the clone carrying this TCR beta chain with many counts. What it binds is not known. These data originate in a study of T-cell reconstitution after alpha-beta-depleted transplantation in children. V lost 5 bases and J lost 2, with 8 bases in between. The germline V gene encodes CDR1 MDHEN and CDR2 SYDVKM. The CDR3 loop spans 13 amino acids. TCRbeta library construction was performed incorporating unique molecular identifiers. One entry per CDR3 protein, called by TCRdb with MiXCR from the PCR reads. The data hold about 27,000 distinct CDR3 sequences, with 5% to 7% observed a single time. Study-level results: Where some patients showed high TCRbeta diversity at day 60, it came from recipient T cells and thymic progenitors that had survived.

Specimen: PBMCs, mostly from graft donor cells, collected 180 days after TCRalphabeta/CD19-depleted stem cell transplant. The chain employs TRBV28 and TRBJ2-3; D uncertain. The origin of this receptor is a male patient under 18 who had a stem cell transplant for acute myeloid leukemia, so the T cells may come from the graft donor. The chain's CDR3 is CASSHYYTDTQYF. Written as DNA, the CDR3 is TGTGCCAGCAGTCATTATTACACAGATACGCAGTATTTT.